This record looks at one TCR beta chain sequence and its context. The sample originates from a study of T cell responses to AZD1222 COVID-19 vaccine. Clones were read by immunoSEQ multiplex PCR, and TCRdb kept only the in-frame ones, dropping some. This sample has about 130,000 clones, with roughly 90% found just once. The J segment lost 1 base and the V segment lost 5 bases, leaving 7 bases of the junction unmatched. This CDR3 contains 15 residues. The germline V gene encodes CDR1 MNHEY and CDR2 SMNVEV (reference sequence). This sequence originates from an adult who received the AZD1222 COVID-19 vaccine. This rearrangement joins TRBV27 to TRBJ1-1, with 7 bases lining up with TRBD1. The source material was peripheral blood, sampled 28 days after the second AZD1222 dose. In nucleotides, the CDR3 is TGTGCCAGCAGTCCGGACAGGAGGAGGAACACTGAAGCTTTCTTT. Its protein is CASSPDRRRNTEAFF.